This TCR beta chain was recorded in a study of blood T cell repertoires in COVID-19. The overall study: Both acute and convalescent COVID-19 samples were obtained from the United States, Italy and Spain. PBMCs, B-cell-depleted T cells, or T cells provided the cDNA or gDNA that made up the material.

Clones were read by immunoSEQ multiplex PCR, and TCRdb kept only the in-frame ones, dropping some. The table lists around 150,000 clones, 86% of them singletons. The CDR3 runs 10 residues. V shed 7 bases and J shed 6 bases, with 9 bases lying between them. Germline V gene sequence: CDR1 DFQATT, CDR2 SNEGSKA (reference sequence). The genes are TRBV20-1 and TRBJ1-2; unclear D gene. The origin of this receptor is a man aged 18 to 29 with acute or convalescent COVID-19. Sequencing was performed on peripheral blood. In DNA form, the CDR3 reads TGCAGTGGCTATTCGGATGGCTACACCTTC. Its translation: CSGYSDGYTF.